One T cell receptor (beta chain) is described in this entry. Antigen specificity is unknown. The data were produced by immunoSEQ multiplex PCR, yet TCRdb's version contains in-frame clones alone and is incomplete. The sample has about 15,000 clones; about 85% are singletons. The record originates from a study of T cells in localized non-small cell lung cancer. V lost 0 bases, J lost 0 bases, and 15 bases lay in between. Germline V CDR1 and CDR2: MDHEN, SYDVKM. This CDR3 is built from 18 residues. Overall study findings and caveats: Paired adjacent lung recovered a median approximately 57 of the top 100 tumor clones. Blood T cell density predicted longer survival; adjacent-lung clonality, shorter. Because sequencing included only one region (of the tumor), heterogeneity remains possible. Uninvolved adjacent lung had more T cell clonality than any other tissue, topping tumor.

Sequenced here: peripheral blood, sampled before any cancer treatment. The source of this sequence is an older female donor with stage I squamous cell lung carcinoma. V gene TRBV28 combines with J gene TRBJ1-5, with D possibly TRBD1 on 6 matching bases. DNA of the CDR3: TGTGCCAGCAGTTTATGGGAGGGGGGCGGTTATAGCAATCAGCCCCAGCATTTT. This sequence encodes CASSLWEGGGYSNQPQHF.